The 20 T cell receptor beta chains below come from one sample, sequenced in a study of blood T cell repertoires in COVID-19. The method was immunoSEQ multiplex PCR; TCRdb's version includes in-frame clones alone and lacks a portion of them. The sample yields about 280,000 clones, around 92% seen once. Sequenced material: PBMCs or T cells enriched from blood (not recorded which). Source of these receptors: an older woman who had recovered from COVID-19.

The chain joins TRBV27 to TRBJ2-1, with 9 nucleotides matching TRBD1. The CDR3 spans 15 residues. Germline CDR1 reads MNHEY; CDR2 reads SMNVEV (reference sequence). V gave up 6 bases and J gave up 6 bases; unmatched junction bases: 9. For the CDR3, the DNA is TGTGCCAGCAGCACAGGGGGCGCAGGGGTCAATGAGCAGTTCTTC. This encodes CASSTGGAGVNEQFF.

The V and J genes are TRBV28 and TRBJ2-5; a possible D gene is TRBD2 (6 bases). Germline V gene sequence: CDR1 MDHEN, CDR2 SYDVKM. Trimming shortened V by 2 bases and J by 1 base, and 8 bases separated the two germline ends. The CDR3 runs to 14 residues. The CDR3 loop reads CASSLGGGQETQYF. CDR3 DNA: TGTGCCAGCAGTTTAGGGGGAGGCCAAGAGACCCAGTACTTC.

The chain combines TRBV30 with TRBJ1-1; weak D call: TRBD1 (6 bases). The V gene lost 0 bases and the J gene lost 4 bases, with 9 bases spanning the gap. This CDR3 has 13 amino acids. CDR1 and CDR2 from the germline V gene are GTSNPN and SVGIG (reference sequence). CDR3 bases: TGTGCCTGGAGTGTCCAGGGGCCCACTGAAGCTTTCTTT. Translation gives CAWSVQGPTEAFF.

The J gene is TRBJ1-6, the V gene TRBV27; unclear D gene. The CDR3 is made up of 13 amino acids. The ends were cut back, 7 bases at V and 1 base at J, with 5 bases in the middle. Germline CDR1 reads MNHEY; CDR2 reads SMNVEV (reference sequence). The CDR3, as DNA: TGTGCCAGCACCTTATCCTATAATTCACCCCTCCACTTT. Its translation: CASTLSYNSPLHF.

V usage is TRBV7-9 and J usage is TRBJ2-1, with D perhaps TRBD1 (5 bases). CDR3 size: 13 residues. Germline CDR1 reads SEHNR; CDR2 reads FQNEAQ (reference sequence). The V and J ends lost 4 bases and 4 bases respectively, with 8 bases between them. As DNA, the CDR3 is TGTGCCAGCAGCTCAAACAGGTACAATGAGCAGTTCTTC. Residues: CASSSNRYNEQFF.

This chain connects TRBV5-1 to TRBJ2-7; 8 bases are a match to TRBD2. Per germline, CDR1 SGHRS and CDR2 YFSETQ. The ends lost 0 bases at V and 6 bases at J; junction bases unmatched: 2. The CDR3 sequence is 13 residues long. CDR3 DNA sequence: TGCGCCAGCAGCTTGGAGCGGGAGAGCGAGCAGTACTTC. Encoded protein: CASSLERESEQYF.

The table lists this clone with a few counts. V and J are TRBV29-1 and TRBJ1-2; D unresolved. Between the trimmed V and J ends, which lost 5 bases and 0 bases, there was a span of 16 bases. CDR3 length equals 15 residues. Germline CDR1 is SQVTM and CDR2 is ANQGSEA. CDR3 sequence (DNA): TGCAGCGTTTTGGCCTTCGATGGAGCTAACTATGGCTACACCTTC. Protein sequence: CSVLAFDGANYGYTF.

The chain carries TRBV5-1 and TRBJ1-2; perhaps TRBD1 as D (6 bases). Germline loops: CDR1 SGHRS, CDR2 YFSETQ. V dropped 0 bases and J dropped 6 bases, with 9 bases sitting between them. This CDR3 has 13 amino acids. The CDR3 nucleotides read TGCGCCAGCAGCTTGGAAGGGGGTCATGGCTACACCTTC. Its translation: CASSLEGGHGYTF.

This chain uses TRBV9 with TRBJ2-1, with 7 nucleotides matching TRBD2. V shed 4 bases and J 6 bases; nucleotides not matched to a gene: 13. The V gene's germline CDR1 is SGDLS and CDR2 YYNGEE. This CDR3 region has 16 residues. CDR3 amino acids: CASSPRTRILRNEQFF. Written as DNA, the CDR3 is TGTGCCAGCAGCCCGCGGACTAGGATCCTTCGCAATGAGCAGTTCTTC.

The rearrangement uses TRBV5-8 and TRBJ2-5, with TRBD2 matching 7 bases. Germline-derived CDR1 and CDR2 are SGHTS and YDEGEE. The trim removed 5 bases at V and 5 bases at J, leaving 6 bases unmatched. The CDR3 runs to 13 residues. CDR3 nucleotide sequence: TGTGCCAGCAGTTTGAGACTAGCTGAGACCCAGTACTTC. Protein: CASSLRLAETQYF.

CDR3 in DNA: TGTGCCAGCAGTTGGACAGGGGAAGTGCCCCAGCATTTT. As protein: CASSWTGEVPQHF. The chain recombines TRBV6-5 with TRBJ1-5, with 9 bases fitting TRBD1. The trim removed 4 bases at V and 9 bases at J, leaving 4 bases unmatched. Germline V CDR1 and CDR2: MNHEY, SVGAGI. The CDR3 consists of 13 residues.

The chain joins TRBV7-9 to TRBJ2-2, with TRBD2 matching 7 bases. This CDR3 comprises 15 residues. After removal of 1 base from V and 3 bases from J, the junction contained 2 bases not matched to a gene. CDR1 is SEHNR and CDR2 is FQNEAQ in the germline V gene (reference sequence). CDR3 nucleotides: TGTGCCAGCAGCTTAGGAGCGGGATACACCGGGGAGCTGTTTTTT. It encodes CASSLGAGYTGELFF.

The V gene is TRBV6-1, the J gene TRBJ2-5; possibly TRBD2 for D (5 bases). Trimming cost V 5 bases and J 5 bases, with 15 bases left between them. Germline-derived CDR1 and CDR2 are MNHNS and SASEGT. This CDR3 has 14 amino acids. The CDR3 DNA reads TGTGCCAGCAGTACCGGACGGGGTGGGGAGACCCAGTACTTC. Protein product: CASSTGRGGETQYF.

The gene calls are TRBV21-1 and TRBJ2-3; TRBD1 is taken as the D call from the table, unchecked against the DNA. TRBV21-1 is assigned pseudogene status. The CDR3 has 15 residues. The CDR3 loop reads CASSRKGVDTDTQYF. The CDR3 region has the DNA TGTGCCAGCAGCAGAAAGGGGGTTGACACAGATACGCAGTATTTT.

The chain employs TRBV19 and TRBJ1-5, with D unclear. The CDR3 contains 12 residues. V was trimmed by 4 bases and J by 3 bases, leaving 4 bases between them. Looked up from germline, CDR1 is LNHDA and CDR2 is SQIVND (reference sequence). CDR3 protein: CASSKLNQPQHF. The CDR3 coding sequence is TGTGCCAGTAGTAAACTCAATCAGCCCCAGCATTTT.

This clone was recorded only once. The J gene is TRBJ1-2, the V gene TRBV24-1; 9 nucleotides agree with TRBD1. From germline, CDR1 is KGHDR and CDR2 SFDVKD. The length of the CDR3 is 13 residues. V trimming: 7 bases; J trimming: 6 bases; junction bases outside the gene matches: 5. The CDR3, as DNA: TGTGCCACCAGGGGGACAGGGCTACATGGCTACACCTTC. Its protein product is CATRGTGLHGYTF.

This clone was recorded once. The J gene is TRBJ2-7, the V gene TRBV11-2; weak D call: TRBD1 (6 bases). Germline loops: CDR1 SGHAT, CDR2 FQNNGV. The CDR3 has 14 amino acids. V dropped 5 bases and J dropped 4 bases, with 15 bases sitting between them. The CDR3 spells CASSPTDRLYEQYF. CDR3 nucleotides: TGTGCCAGCAGCCCCACCGACAGGCTGTACGAGCAGTACTTC.

The chain couples TRBV27 to TRBJ2-2, with TRBD2 matching 14 bases. The V gene's germline CDR1 is MNHEY and CDR2 SMNVEV (reference sequence). The CDR3 spans 21 residues. The trim removed 5 bases at V and 2 bases at J, leaving 16 bases unmatched. CDR3 DNA: TGTGCCAGCAGTCCCCAGGGATATGGACTAGCGGGGGGCACTAACACCGGGGAGCTGTTTTTT. It specifies CASSPQGYGLAGGTNTGELFF.

This rearrangement joins TRBV14 to TRBJ2-5; the D gene is possibly TRBD1 (5 bases). The CDR3 loop spans 13 amino acids. Germline V gene data show CDR1 as SGHDN and CDR2 as FVKESK. Trimming took 3 bases from V and 5 from J, leaving 10 bases between them. The DNA for the CDR3 is TGTGCCAGCAGCCAGGGGCAGGTGGAGACCCAGTACTTC. It encodes CASSQGQVETQYF.

The chain couples TRBV3-1 (or the pseudogene TRBV3-2) to TRBJ1-6, with 9 bases matching TRBD1. Trimming took 3 bases from V and 10 from J; bases not matched to a gene: 4. The CDR3 extends over 14 amino acids. The germline V gene encodes CDR1 LGHDT and CDR2 YNNKEL (reference sequence). CDR3 amino acids: CASSQGTGSSPLHF. CDR3 sequence (DNA): TGTGCCAGCAGCCAGGGGACAGGGTCCTCACCCCTCCACTTT.